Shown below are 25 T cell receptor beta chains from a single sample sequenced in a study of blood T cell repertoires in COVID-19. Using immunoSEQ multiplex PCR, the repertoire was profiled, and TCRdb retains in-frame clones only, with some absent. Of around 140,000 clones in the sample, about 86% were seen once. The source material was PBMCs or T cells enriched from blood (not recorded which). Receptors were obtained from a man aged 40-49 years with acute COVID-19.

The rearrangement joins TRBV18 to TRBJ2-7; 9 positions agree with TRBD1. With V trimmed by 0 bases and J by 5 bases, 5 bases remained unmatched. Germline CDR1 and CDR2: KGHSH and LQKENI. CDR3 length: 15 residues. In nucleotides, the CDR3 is TGTGCCAGCTCACCACCGGCCGGGACAGGGAACGAGCAGTACTTC. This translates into CASSPPAGTGNEQYF.

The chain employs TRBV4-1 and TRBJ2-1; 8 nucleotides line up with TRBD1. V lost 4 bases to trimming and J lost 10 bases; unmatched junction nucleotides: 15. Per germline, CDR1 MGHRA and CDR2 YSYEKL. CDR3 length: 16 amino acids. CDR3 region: CASSPNPDRALREQFF. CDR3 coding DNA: TGCGCCAGCAGCCCCAATCCGGACAGGGCGCTGCGGGAGCAGTTCTTC.

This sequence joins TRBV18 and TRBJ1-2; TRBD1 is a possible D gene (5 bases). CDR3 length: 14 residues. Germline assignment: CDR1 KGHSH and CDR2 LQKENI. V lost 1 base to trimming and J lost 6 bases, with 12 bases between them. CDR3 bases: TGTGCCAGCTCACCACAAAGGCAGGGTCATGGCTACACCTTC. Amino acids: CASSPQRQGHGYTF.

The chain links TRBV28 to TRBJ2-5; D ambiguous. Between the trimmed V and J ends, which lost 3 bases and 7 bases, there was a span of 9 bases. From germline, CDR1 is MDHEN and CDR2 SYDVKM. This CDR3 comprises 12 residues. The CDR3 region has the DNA TGTGCCAGCAGTTTCCCCAACTGGACCCAGTACTTC. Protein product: CASSFPNWTQYF.

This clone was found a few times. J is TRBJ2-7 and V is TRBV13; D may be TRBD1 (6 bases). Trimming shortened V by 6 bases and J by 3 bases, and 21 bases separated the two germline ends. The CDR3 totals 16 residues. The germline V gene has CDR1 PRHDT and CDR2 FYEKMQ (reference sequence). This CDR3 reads CASRQLVQGKIYEQYF. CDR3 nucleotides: TGTGCCAGCAGACAGCTCGTACAGGGTAAAATCTACGAGCAGTACTTC. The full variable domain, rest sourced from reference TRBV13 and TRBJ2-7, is AAGVIQSPRHLIKEKRETATLKCYPIPRHDTVYWYQQGPGQDPQFLISFYEKMQSDKGSIPDRFSAQQFSDYHSELNMSSLELGDSALYFCASRQLVQGKIYEQYFGPGTRLTVT.

CDR3 in DNA: TGTGCCAGCAGTCCCCGCGGGGCTAATGAGGCAGATACGCAGTATTTT. Encoded protein: CASSPRGANEADTQYF. The chain links TRBV3-1 (or the pseudogene TRBV3-2) to TRBJ2-3; maybe TRBD2 (6 bases). Trimming removed 6 bases at V and 4 bases at J, with 20 bases between. Germline V gene lookup returns CDR1 LGHDT and CDR2 YNNKEL (reference sequence). CDR3 length: 16 residues.

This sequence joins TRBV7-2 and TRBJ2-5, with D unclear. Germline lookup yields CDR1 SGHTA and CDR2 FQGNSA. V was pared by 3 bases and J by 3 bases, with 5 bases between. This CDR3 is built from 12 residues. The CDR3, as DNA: TGTGCCAGCAGCTTCGCGGAAGAGACCCAGTACTTC. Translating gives CASSFAEETQYF.

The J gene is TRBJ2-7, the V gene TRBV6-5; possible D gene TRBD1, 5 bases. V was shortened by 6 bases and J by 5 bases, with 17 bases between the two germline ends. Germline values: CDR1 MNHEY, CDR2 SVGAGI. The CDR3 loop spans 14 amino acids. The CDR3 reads CASSIQGSFDEQYF. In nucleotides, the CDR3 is TGTGCCAGCAGCATCCAGGGTAGTTTCGACGAGCAGTACTTC.

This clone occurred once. CDR3 nucleotides: TGTGCCAGCAGTTACTCGGGGGCCAACGGGGCCTACGAGCAGTACTTC. As protein: CASSYSGANGAYEQYF. The chain carries TRBV6-5 and TRBJ2-7; perhaps TRBD1 as D (6 bases). The CDR3 length is 16 residues. V gave up 0 bases and J gave up 2 bases, with 14 bases separating them. From germline, CDR1 is MNHEY and CDR2 SVGAGI.

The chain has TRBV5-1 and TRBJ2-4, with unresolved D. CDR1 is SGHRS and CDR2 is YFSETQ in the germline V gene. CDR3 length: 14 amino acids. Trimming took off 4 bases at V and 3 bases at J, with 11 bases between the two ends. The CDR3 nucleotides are TGCGCCAGCAGCCCCGGGTCGGACAAAAACATTCAGTACTTC. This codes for CASSPGSDKNIQYF.

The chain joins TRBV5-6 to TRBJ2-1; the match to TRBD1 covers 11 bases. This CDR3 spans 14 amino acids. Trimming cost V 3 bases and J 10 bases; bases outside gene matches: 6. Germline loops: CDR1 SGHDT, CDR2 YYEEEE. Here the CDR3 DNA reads TGTGCCAGCAGCTATGGACAGGGGGCAAGGGAGCAGTTCTTC. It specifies CASSYGQGAREQFF.

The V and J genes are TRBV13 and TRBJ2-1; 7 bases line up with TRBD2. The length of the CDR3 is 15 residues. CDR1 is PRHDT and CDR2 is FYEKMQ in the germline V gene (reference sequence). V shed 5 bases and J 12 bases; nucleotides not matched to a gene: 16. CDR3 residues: CASSRGGAGVVVQFF. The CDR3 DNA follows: TGTGCCAGCAGCCGGGGAGGGGCGGGAGTTGTTGTGCAGTTCTTC.

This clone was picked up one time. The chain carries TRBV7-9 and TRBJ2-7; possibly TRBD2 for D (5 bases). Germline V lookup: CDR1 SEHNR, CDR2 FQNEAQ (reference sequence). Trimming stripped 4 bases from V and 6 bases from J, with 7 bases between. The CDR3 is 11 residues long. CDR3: CASSSGGEQYF. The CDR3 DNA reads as TGTGCCAGCAGCTCAGGAGGCGAGCAGTACTTC.

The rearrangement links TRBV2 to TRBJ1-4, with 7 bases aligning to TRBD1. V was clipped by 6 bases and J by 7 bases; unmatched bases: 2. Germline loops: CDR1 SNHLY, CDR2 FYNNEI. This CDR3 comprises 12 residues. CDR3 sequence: CASSGDSEKLFF. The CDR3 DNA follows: TGTGCCAGCAGCGGGGACAGTGAAAAACTGTTTTTT.

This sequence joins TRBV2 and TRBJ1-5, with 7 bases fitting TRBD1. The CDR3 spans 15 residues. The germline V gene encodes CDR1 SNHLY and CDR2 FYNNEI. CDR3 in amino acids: CAAGEGASSNQPQHF. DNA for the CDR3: TGTGCAGCAGGAGAGGGGGCTAGTAGCAATCAGCCCCAGCATTTT.

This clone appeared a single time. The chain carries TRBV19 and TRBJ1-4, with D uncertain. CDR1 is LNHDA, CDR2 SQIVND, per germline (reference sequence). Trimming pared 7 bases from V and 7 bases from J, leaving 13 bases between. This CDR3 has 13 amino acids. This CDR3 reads CASISLAGEKLFF. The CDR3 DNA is TGTGCCAGTATATCCCTCGCGGGTGAAAAACTGTTTTTT.

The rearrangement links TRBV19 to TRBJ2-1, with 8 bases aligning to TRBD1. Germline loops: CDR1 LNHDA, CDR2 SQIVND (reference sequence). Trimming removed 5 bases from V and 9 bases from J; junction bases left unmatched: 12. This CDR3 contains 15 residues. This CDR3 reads CASSARQGFVGEQFF. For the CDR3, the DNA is TGTGCCAGTAGTGCCCGACAGGGGTTCGTCGGTGAGCAGTTCTTC. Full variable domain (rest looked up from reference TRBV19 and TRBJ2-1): DGGITQSPKYLFRKEGQNVTLSCEQNLNHDAMYWYRQDPGQGLRLIYYSQIVNDFQKGDIAEGYSVSREKKESFPLTVTSAQKNPTAFYLCASSARQGFVGEQFFGPGTRLTVL.

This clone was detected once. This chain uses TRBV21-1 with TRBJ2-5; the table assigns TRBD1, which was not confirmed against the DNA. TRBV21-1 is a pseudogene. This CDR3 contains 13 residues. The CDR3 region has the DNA TGTGCCAGCAGTATCAGGGTGAGGGAGACCCAGTACTTC. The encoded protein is CASSIRVRETQYF.

This chain's CDR3 is CASSPLLAGGDTGELFF. In nucleotides, the CDR3 is TGTGCCAGCTCACCCCTCCTAGCGGGAGGAGACACCGGGGAGCTGTTTTTT. The J gene is TRBJ2-2, the V gene TRBV18; 11 bases agree with TRBD2. CDR1 is KGHSH and CDR2 is LQKENI in the germline V gene. J was trimmed by 3 bases and V by 3 bases; bases with no gene match: 6. The CDR3 sequence is 17 residues long.

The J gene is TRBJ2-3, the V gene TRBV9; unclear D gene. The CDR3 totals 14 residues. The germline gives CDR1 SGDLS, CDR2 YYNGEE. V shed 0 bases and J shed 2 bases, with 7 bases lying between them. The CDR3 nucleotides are TGTGCCAGCAGCGTAGGGCAGGACACAGATACGCAGTATTTT. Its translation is CASSVGQDTDTQYF.

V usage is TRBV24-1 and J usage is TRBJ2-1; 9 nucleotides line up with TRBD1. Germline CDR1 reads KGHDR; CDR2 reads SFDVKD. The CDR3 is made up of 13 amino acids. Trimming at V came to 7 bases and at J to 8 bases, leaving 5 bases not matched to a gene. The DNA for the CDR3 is TGTGCCACCAGGCGGGGACAGGGACATGAGCAGTTCTTC. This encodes CATRRGQGHEQFF.

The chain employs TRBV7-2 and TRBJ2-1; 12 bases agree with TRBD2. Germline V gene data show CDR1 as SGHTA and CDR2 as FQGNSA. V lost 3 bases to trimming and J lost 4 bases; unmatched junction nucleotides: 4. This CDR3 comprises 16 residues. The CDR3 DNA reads TGTGCCAGCAGCTTCCCGGGACTAGCGGGTTACAATGAGCAGTTCTTC. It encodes CASSFPGLAGYNEQFF.

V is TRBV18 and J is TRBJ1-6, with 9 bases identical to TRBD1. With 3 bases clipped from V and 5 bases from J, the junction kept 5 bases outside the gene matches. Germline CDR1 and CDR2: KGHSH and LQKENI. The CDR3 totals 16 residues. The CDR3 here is CASSPATGGNNSPLHF. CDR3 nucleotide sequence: TGTGCCAGCTCACCCGCGACAGGGGGGAATAATTCACCCCTCCACTTT.

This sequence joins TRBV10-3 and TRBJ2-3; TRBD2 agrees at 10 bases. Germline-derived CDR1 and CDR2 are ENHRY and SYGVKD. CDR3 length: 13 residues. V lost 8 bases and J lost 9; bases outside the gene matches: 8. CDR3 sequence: CAIRLAGVGTQYF. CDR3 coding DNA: TGTGCCATCCGGCTAGCGGGAGTGGGCACGCAGTATTTT.

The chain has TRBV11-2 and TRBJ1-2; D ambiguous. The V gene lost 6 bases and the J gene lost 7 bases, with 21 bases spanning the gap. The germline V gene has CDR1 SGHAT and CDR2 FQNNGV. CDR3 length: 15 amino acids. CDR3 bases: TGTGCCAGCAGTTACCCATCGGGAGGGTTTTCTGGCTACACCTTC. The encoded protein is CASSYPSGGFSGYTF. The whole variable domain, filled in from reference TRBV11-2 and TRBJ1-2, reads EAGVAQSPRYKIIEKRQSVAFWCNPISGHATLYWYQQILGQGPKLLIQFQNNGVVDDSQLPKDRFSAERLKGVDSTLKIQPAKLEDSAVYLCASSYPSGGFSGYTFGSGTRLTVV.